Listed below are T cell receptor beta chains from one sample, sequenced in a study of blood T cell repertoires in COVID-19. Sequencing used immunoSEQ multiplex PCR; TCRdb keeps in-frame clones, though not all of them. The repertoire holds a few hundred thousand clones, with around 80% as singletons. Sequenced sample: peripheral blood. The receptors were gathered from a woman aged 70-85 years with acute or convalescent COVID-19. The CDR3 runs from the conserved cysteine through the conserved F or W. A D gene is named only where the DNA matches it firmly. Clone size is shown for a subset of rows, as once, few, many or a class of expanded clone.

TRBJ1-1	TRBV19	-	-	CASQIVVMNTEAFF	TGTGCCAGTCAAATAGTAGTGATGAACACTGAAGCTTTCTTT
TRBJ1-5	TRBV18	-	-	CASSPDGGNQPQHF	TGTGCCAGCTCACCAGACGGGGGCAATCAGCCCCAGCATTTT
TRBJ2-3	TRBV7-9	-	TRBD1	CASSLERGRTDTQYF	TGTGCCAGCAGCTTAGAAAGGGGGCGTACAGATACGCAGTATTTT
TRBJ1-1	TRBV10-3	-	-	CAISRQDDTEAFF	TGTGCCATCAGTCGACAGGACGACACTGAAGCTTTCTTT
TRBJ2-4	TRBV10-2	-	-	CASSEWGLAKNIQYF	TGCGCCAGCAGTGAGTGGGGGCTAGCCAAAAACATTCAGTACTTC
TRBJ2-5	TRBV7-2	-	-	CASSLRRNRAETQYF	TGTGCCAGCAGCTTACGTCGGAACAGGGCAGAGACCCAGTACTTC
TRBJ2-6	TRBV19	-	-	CASSPPDRGGSGANVLTF	TGTGCCAGTAGTCCCCCCGACAGGGGAGGGTCTGGGGCCAACGTCCTGACTTTC
TRBJ2-1	TRBV5-1	-	-	CASSQQPLAPEQFF	TGCGCCAGCAGCCAACAACCCCTAGCGCCTGAGCAGTTCTTC
TRBJ1-5	TRBV7-6	-	TRBD1	CASSSGQERSNQPQHF	TGTGCCAGCAGCTCAGGACAGGAGCGTAGCAATCAGCCCCAGCATTTT
TRBJ2-1	TRBV12-3/TRBV12-4	-	-	CASTARDEQFF	TGTGCCAGCACCGCCAGGGATGAGCAGTTCTTC
TRBJ2-5	TRBV30	-	-	CAWSVRRAPQETQYF	TGTGCCTGGAGTGTACGGCGAGCGCCTCAAGAGACCCAGTACTTC
TRBJ2-5	TRBV5-1	-	-	CASSSRTYQETQYF	TGCGCCAGCAGTTCGAGGACATACCAAGAGACCCAGTACTTC
TRBJ2-3	TRBV12-3/TRBV12-4	-	TRBD1	CASSSRTGKYF	TGTGCCAGCAGTTCCAGGACAGGGAAGTATTTT
TRBJ1-4	TRBV11-2	-	-	CASSLVGGANEKLFF	TGTGCCAGCAGCTTAGTGGGGGGGGCTAATGAAAAACTGTTTTTT
TRBJ2-1	TRBV9	-	TRBD1	CASSVEGQGRYNEQFF	TGTGCCAGCAGCGTAGAAGGACAGGGGCGTTACAATGAGCAGTTCTTC
TRBJ1-3	TRBV5-1	-	TRBD1	CASGGTDSGNTIYF	TGCGCCAGCGGCGGGACAGACTCTGGAAACACCATATATTTT
TRBJ1-4	TRBV6-1	-	TRBD1	CASSEAMARGQEKLFF	TGTGCCAGCAGTGAAGCCATGGCCAGGGGGCAGGAAAAACTGTTTTTT
TRBJ1-5	TRBV12-3/TRBV12-4	-	-	CASSFTGFQPQHF	TGTGCCAGCAGCTTTACAGGGTTTCAGCCCCAGCATTTT
TRBJ1-6	TRBV30	-	-	CAWSAGSPLHF	TGTGCCTGGAGTGCAGGTTCACCCCTCCACTTT
TRBJ1-1	TRBV18	-	-	CASSPGLGNTEAFF	TGTGCCAGCTCACCAGGGCTGGGGAACACTGAAGCTTTCTTT
TRBJ1-4	TRBV19	-	TRBD1	CASSVSGTGNEKLFF	TGTGCCAGTAGTGTCTCCGGGACAGGGAATGAAAAACTGTTTTTT
TRBJ2-4	TRBV18	-	TRBD1	CASSPTGTGGSYIQYF	TGTGCCAGCTCACCTACCGGGACAGGGGGCTCTTACATTCAGTACTTC
TRBJ2-7	TRBV7-9	-	-	CASSLDPAGGSYEQYF	TGTGCCAGCAGCTTAGATCCCGCAGGGGGGTCCTACGAGCAGTACTTC
TRBJ1-4	TRBV2	once	-	CASSEWQINEKLFF	TGTGCCAGCAGTGAATGGCAGATTAATGAAAAACTGTTTTTT
TRBJ1-1	TRBV28	-	TRBD1	CASLTGQGDTEAFF	TGTGCCAGCCTTACAGGGCAGGGGGACACTGAAGCTTTCTTT
TRBJ2-5	TRBV4-2	-	-	CASSQRRDVRQETQYF	TGTGCCAGCAGCCAAAGGCGGGACGTAAGACAAGAGACCCAGTACTTC
TRBJ1-6	TRBV9	-	TRBD1	CASSASGQPNNSPLHF	TGTGCCAGCAGCGCCTCGGGACAGCCAAATAATTCACCCCTCCACTTT
TRBJ1-5	TRBV19	few	TRBD1	CASTQRQGRGQPQHF	TGTGCCAGTACTCAACGACAGGGACGGGGTCAGCCCCAGCATTTT
TRBJ1-6	TRBV7-8	-	TRBD1	CASSTRQGAYNSPLHF	TGTGCCAGCAGCACCAGACAGGGGGCGTATAATTCACCCCTCCACTTT
TRBJ2-7	TRBV20-1	-	-	CSASPAGGYEQYF	TGCAGTGCTAGTCCGGCCGGGGGCTACGAGCAGTACTTC
TRBJ2-3	TRBV15	-	TRBD2	CATSRGDYLGPSTDTQYF	TGTGCCACCAGCAGAGGGGACTACCTCGGCCCTAGCACAGATACGCAGTATTTT
TRBJ2-3	TRBV7-3	-	TRBD2	CASSLVGGDTDTQYF	TGTGCCAGCAGCTTAGTTGGGGGGGACACAGATACGCAGTATTTT
TRBJ2-3	TRBV5-1	-	-	CASSFLRGSSDTQYF	TGCGCCAGCAGCTTTTTACGGGGTTCATCAGATACGCAGTATTTT
TRBJ1-3	TRBV18	-	TRBD1	CASSPRTGKANTIYF	TGTGCCAGCTCACCGCGGACAGGGAAGGCAAACACCATATATTTT
TRBJ2-7	TRBV2	-	-	CASSDHSYEQYF	TGTGCCAGCAGTGATCACAGCTACGAGCAGTACTTC
TRBJ1-5	TRBV7-2	few	-	CASSFVLEQPQHF	TGTGCCAGCAGCTTCGTTCTCGAGCAGCCCCAGCATTTT
TRBJ1-2	TRBV3-1/TRBV3-2	-	-	CASSRLTANNYGYTF	TGTGCCAGCAGCCGACTTACGGCTAATAACTATGGCTACACCTTC
TRBJ2-7	TRBV19	-	-	CASSPTNRPGQYF	TGTGCCAGTAGTCCGACTAACCGGCCTGGGCAGTACTTC
TRBJ2-3	TRBV6-1	-	-	CASSVSWAGNTDTQYF	TGTGCCAGCAGTGTGAGTTGGGCAGGAAACACAGATACGCAGTATTTT
TRBJ1-1	TRBV5-1	once	TRBD1	CASSLASGGTEAFF	TGCGCCAGCAGCTTGGCATCAGGGGGCACTGAAGCTTTCTTT
TRBJ2-3	TRBV5-1	-	TRBD2	CASSLLGRGGLGSTDTQYF	TGCGCCAGCAGCTTGCTGGGGCGGGGGGGCTTAGGTAGCACAGATACGCAGTATTTT